This T cell receptor beta chain is from a study of blood T cell repertoires in COVID-19. Method: immunoSEQ multiplex PCR; TCRdb's copy keeps in-frame clones and lacks some. Here the sample spans 180,000 or so clones, approximately 88% being singletons. Trimming took 2 bases from V and 5 from J, leaving 10 bases between them. CDR3 size: 13 residues. The sequenced sample was peripheral blood. The V gene is TRBV12-3 or TRBV12-4, the J gene TRBJ2-7; possibly TRBD1 for D (5 bases). The TCR was taken from a woman aged 45 to 65 with acute or convalescent COVID-19. CDR3 amino acids: CASSLMQGNEQYF. The CDR3 nucleotides read TGTGCCAGCAGTTTAATGCAGGGAAACGAGCAGTACTTC.